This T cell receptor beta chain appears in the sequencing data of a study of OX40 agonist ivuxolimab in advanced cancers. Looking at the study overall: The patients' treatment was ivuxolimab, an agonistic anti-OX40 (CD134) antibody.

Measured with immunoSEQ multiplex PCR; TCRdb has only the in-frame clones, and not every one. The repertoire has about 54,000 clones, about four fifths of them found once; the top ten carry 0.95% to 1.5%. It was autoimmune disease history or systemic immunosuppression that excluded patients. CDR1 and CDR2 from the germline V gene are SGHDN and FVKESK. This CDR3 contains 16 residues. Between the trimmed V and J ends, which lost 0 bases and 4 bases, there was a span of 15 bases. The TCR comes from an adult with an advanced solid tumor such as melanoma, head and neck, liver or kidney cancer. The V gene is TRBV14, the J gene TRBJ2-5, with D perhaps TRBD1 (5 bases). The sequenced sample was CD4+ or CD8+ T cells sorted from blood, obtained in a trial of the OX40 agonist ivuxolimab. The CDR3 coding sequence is TGTGCCAGCAGCCAAGAAGCCCCCAGGGCTGGAGAGACCCAGTACTTC. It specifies CASSQEAPRAGETQYF.